This T cell receptor beta chain derives from a study of blood T cell repertoires in COVID-19. The CDR3 is made up of 15 amino acids. The germline gives CDR1 LGHDT, CDR2 YNNKEL (reference sequence). V gave up 8 bases and J gave up 6 bases; unmatched junction bases: 12. Measured with immunoSEQ multiplex PCR; TCRdb has only the in-frame clones, and not every one. The sample carries roughly 59,000 clones, 70% to 85% recorded once. Material: peripheral blood. The origin of this receptor is a man older than 75 with acute or convalescent COVID-19. V gene TRBV3-1 (or the pseudogene TRBV3-2) combines with J gene TRBJ2-2; 7 bases agree with TRBD1. For the CDR3, the DNA is TGTGCCAGCTGGGACAGCGGCAAGATCTCCGGGGAGCTGTTTTTT. The encoded protein is CASWDSGKISGELFF.